Sequencing of this T cell receptor (beta chain) was carried out in a study of immune characterization of retroperitoneal liposarcoma. Germline V gene lookup returns CDR1 SGHTA and CDR2 FQGNSA. The CDR3 contains 11 residues. From the PCR reads, TCRdb called clonotypes with MiXCR, one entry per CDR3 protein. The sample holds around 11,000 distinct CDR3 sequences, around a third seen once. On this clonotype: Being one base from a much bigger clone, this may be a read error.

The sequenced sample consisted of tumor tissue. The sequence was collected from a female donor with retroperitoneal liposarcoma. This sequence joins TRBV7-2 and TRBJ2-1; the D is unclear. DNA for the CDR3: TGTGTCAGCAGGCGAGCCTACGAGCAGTTCTTC. Its protein is CVSRRAYEQFF.